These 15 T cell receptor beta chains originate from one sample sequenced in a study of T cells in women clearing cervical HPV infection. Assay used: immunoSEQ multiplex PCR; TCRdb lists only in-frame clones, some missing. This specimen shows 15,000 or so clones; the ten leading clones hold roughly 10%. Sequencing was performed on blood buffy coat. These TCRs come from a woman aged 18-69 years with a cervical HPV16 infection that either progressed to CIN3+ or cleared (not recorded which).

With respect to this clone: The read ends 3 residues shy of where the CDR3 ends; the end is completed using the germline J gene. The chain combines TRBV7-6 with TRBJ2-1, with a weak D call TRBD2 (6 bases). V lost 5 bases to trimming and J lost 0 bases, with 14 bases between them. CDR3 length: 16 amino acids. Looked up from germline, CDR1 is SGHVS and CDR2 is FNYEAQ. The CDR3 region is CASSGRDSSSYNEQFF. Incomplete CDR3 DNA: TGTGCCAGCAGCGGGCGGGACTCAAGCTCCTACAATGAG.

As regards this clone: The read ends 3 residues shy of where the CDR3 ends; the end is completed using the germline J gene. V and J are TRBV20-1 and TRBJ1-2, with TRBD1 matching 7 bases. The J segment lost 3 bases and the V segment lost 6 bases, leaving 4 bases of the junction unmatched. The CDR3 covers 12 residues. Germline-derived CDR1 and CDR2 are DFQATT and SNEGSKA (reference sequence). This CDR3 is CSALTGDYGYTF. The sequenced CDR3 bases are TGCAGTGCACTCACAGGGGACTATGGC.

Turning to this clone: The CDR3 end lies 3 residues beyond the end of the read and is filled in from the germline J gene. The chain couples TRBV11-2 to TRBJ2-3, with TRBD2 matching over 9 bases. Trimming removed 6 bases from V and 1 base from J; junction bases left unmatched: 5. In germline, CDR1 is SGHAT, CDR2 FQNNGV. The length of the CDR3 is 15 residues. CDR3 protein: CASRLSGGRTDTQYF. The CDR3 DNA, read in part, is TGTGCCAGCAGATTGAGCGGGGGGCGCACAGATACG.

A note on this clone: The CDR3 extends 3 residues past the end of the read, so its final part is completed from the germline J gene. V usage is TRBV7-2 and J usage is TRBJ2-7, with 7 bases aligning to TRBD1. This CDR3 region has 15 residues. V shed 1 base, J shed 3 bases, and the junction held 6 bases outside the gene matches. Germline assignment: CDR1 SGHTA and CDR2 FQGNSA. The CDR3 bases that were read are TGTGCCAGCAGCTTAGTGAGGGACAGATTCTACGAG. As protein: CASSLVRDRFYE. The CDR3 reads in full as CASSLVRDRFYEQYF. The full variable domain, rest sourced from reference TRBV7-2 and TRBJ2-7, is GAGVSQSPSNKVTEKGKDVELRCDPISGHTALYWYRQSLGQGLEFLIYFQGNSAPDKSGLPSDRFSAERTGGSVSTLTIQRTQQEDSAVYLCASSLVRDRFYEQYFGPGTRLTVT.

Incomplete CDR3 DNA: TGTGCCAGCAGTTTAAAGGAGTCCCCAAGGGGAGGC. Its protein product is CASSLKESPRGG. The entire CDR3 sequence reads CASSLKESPRGGYTF. This chain connects TRBV28 to TRBJ1-2, with D tentatively TRBD1 (5 bases). Read sequence stops 3 residues before the CDR3 end, and the germline J gene provides the missing end. The germline V gene encodes CDR1 MDHEN and CDR2 SYDVKM. The CDR3 loop spans 15 amino acids.

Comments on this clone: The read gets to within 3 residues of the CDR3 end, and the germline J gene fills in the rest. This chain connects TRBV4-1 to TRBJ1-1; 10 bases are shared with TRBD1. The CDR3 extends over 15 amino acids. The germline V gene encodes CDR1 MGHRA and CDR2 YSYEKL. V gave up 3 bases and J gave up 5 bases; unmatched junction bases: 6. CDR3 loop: CASSHGGQGITEAFF. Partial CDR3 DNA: TGCGCCAGCAGCCATGGGGGACAGGGGATTACTGAA.

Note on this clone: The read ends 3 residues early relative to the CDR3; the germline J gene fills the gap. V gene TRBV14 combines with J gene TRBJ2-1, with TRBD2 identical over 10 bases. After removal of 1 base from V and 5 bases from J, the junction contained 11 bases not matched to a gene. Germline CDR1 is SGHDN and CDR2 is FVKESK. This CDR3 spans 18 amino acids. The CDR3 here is CASSQALGLAGVHNEQFF. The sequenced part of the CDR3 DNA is TGTGCCAGCAGCCAAGCCTTAGGTCTAGCGGGAGTTCACAATGAG. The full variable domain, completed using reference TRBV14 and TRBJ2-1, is EAGVTQFPSHSVIEKGQTVTLRCDPISGHDNLYWYRRVMGKEIKFLLHFVKESKQDESGMPNNRFLAERTGGTYSTLKVQPAELEDSGVYFCASSQALGLAGVHNEQFFGPGTRLTVL.

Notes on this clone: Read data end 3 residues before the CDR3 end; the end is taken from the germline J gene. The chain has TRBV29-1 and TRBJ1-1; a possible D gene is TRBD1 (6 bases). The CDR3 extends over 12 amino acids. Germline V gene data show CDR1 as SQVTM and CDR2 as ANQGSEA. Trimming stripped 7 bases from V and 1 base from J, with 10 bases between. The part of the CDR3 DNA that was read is TGCAGCGGACAGGTGGGGAACACTGAA. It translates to CSGQVGNTE. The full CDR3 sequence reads CSGQVGNTEAFF.

CDR3 protein: CASSPQTDRAETQYF. The DNA read from the CDR3 is TGTGCCAGCAGCCCGCAGACAGACAGGGCGGAGACC. The rearrangement uses TRBV7-8 and TRBJ2-5, with 7 nucleotides matching TRBD1. With the read ending 3 residues before the CDR3 end, the germline J gene is used to fill in that end. The V segment lost 5 bases and the J segment 5 bases; nucleotides outside the gene matches: 11. Germline V gives CDR1 SGHVS, CDR2 FQNEAQ. The CDR3 extends over 15 amino acids.

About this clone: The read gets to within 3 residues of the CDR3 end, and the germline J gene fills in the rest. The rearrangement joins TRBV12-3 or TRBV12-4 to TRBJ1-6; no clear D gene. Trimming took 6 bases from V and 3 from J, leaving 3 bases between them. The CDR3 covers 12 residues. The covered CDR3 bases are TGTGCCAGCAGACTCTATAATTCACCC. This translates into CASRLYNSP. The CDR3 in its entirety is CASRLYNSPLHF.

Here the CDR3 reads CSGGGGSRLDTQYF. CDR3 DNA, as far as it was read: TGCAGTGGAGGCGGAGGTAGTAGGTTAGATACG. V and J are TRBV20-1 and TRBJ2-3, with D possibly matching TRBD2 (5 bases). The read terminates 3 residues ahead of where the CDR3 ends, so the germline J gene completes it. Trimming shortened V by 7 bases and J by 5 bases, and 19 bases separated the two germline ends. The germline gives CDR1 DFQATT, CDR2 SNEGSKA (reference sequence). The CDR3 length is 14 residues.

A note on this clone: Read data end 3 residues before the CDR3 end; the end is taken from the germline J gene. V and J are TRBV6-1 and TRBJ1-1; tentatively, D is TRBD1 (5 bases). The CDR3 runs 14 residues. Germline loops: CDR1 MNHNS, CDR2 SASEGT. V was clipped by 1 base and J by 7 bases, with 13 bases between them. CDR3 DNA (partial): TGTGCCAGCAGTGAAGTGGGAAGGGGTAATGAA. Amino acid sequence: CASSEVGRGNE. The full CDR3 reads CASSEVGRGNEAFF.

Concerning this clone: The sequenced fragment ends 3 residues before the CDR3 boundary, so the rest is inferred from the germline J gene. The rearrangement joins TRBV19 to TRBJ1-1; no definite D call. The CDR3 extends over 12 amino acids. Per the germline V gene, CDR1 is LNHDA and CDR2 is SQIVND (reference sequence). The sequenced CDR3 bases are TGTGCCAGTCGTCTCCGAACAGAGGAA. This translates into CASRLRTEE. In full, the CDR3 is CASRLRTEEAFF.

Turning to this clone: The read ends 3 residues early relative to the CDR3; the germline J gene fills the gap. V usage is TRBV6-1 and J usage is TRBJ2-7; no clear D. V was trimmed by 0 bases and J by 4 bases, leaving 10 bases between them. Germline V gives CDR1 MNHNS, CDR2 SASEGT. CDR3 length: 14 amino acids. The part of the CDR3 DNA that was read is TGTGCCAGCAGTGAAGCCCAGGATGGGTACGAG. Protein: CASSEAQDGYE. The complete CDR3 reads CASSEAQDGYEQYF.

The CDR3 bases that were read are TGTGCCTGGGCCCCGGTTAACTATGGC. This gives the protein CAWAPVNYG. The whole CDR3 sequence is CAWAPVNYGYTF. The V call is TRBV30, the J call TRBJ1-2; D gene unclear. With the read ending 3 residues before the CDR3 end, the germline J gene is used to fill in that end. CDR1 and CDR2 from the germline V gene are GTSNPN and SVGIG (reference sequence). The CDR3 runs to 12 residues. Trimming removed 5 bases at V and 1 base at J, with 8 bases between.